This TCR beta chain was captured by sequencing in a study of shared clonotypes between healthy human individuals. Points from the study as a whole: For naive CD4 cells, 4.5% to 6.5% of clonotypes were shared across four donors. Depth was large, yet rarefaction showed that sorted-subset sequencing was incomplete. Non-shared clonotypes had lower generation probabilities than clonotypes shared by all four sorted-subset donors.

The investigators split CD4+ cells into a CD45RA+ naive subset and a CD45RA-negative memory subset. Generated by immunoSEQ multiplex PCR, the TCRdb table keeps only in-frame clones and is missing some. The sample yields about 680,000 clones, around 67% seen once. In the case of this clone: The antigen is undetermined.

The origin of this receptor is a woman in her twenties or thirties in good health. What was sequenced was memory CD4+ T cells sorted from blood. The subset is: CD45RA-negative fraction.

The CDR3 spells CASRPGQGASGANVLTF. CDR3 DNA: TGTGCCAGCAGGCCGGGACAGGGGGCTTCTGGGGCCAACGTCCTGACTTTC. The rearrangement links TRBV25-1 to TRBJ2-6, with TRBD1 matching 12 bases. J lost 1 base, V lost 6 bases, and 4 bases had no gene match. Per the germline V gene, CDR1 is MGHDK and CDR2 is SYGVNS. The CDR3 is 17 amino acids.